The clone carrying this TCR beta chain showed up just a few times. Its antigen is not identified. All donors were healthy Caucasians. Trimming at V came to 5 bases and at J to 7 bases, leaving 2 bases not matched to a gene. Germline V gene sequence: CDR1 SGHTA, CDR2 FQGTGA. CDR3 length equals 14 residues. Unique molecular identifiers were in the cDNA, with template-switch universal primer binding. TCRdb processed the 5' RACE reads anew with MiXCR; each CDR3 protein has one entry. The sample comprises about 250,000 distinct CDR3 sequences, more than 13% of which are singletons, and approximately 8.2% rests with the top ten. This sample was taken from a study of identical twins. Broader study findings: Diverse VJ usage suggested most zero-insertion clonotypes were not invariant T cells. Fewer insertions characterized abundant cord blood beta clonotypes, whereas memory repertoires showed none.

Sequenced material: memory (CD45RO+) T cells sorted from blood. The sequence was obtained from a young woman in good health. The chain joins TRBV7-3 to TRBJ2-7; TRBD2 aligns across 16 bases. Here the CDR3 reads CASSPGLAGGEQYF. The CDR3 region has the DNA TGTGCCAGCAGCCCGGGACTAGCGGGGGGGGAGCAGTACTTC.